Listed below are T cell receptor beta chains from one sample, sequenced in a study of blood T cells in healthy people across ages. MiXCR, run by TCRdb on the 5' RACE reads, gives a single entry per CDR3 protein. The sample comprises under 1 million distinct CDR3 sequences, about 42% of which are singletons, and under 20% rests with the top ten. The sample was blood. The source is a man in his 60s in good health. Both conserved end residues are part of each CDR3.

v_gene | CDR3aa
TRBV20-1 | CSASPRQHTEAFF
TRBV6-6 | CASSGTASNYGYTF
TRBV10-3 | CAISDSPGGYSNQPQHF
TRBV10-3 | CAIRTGWSYEQFF
TRBV15 | CATSRDKGGAYEQFF
TRBV10-3 | CAIRITGTNTEAFF
TRBV20-1 | CSARDRGIQYF
TRBV14 | CASRSEDLHSPLHF
TRBV27 | CASSVVGDYNEQYF
TRBV12-3/TRBV12-4 | CASTLRDLLYEQYF
TRBV11-3 | CASSLNGHGYTF
TRBV6-2/TRBV6-3 | CASSFDRGSEFF
TRBV11-3 | CASSRGLVQETQYF
TRBV7-9 | CASSLNSRMTELFF
TRBV18 | CASSPQGSYNSPLHF
TRBV27 | CASNFARNSPLHF
TRBV20-1 | CSARVVGPGVGYTF
TRBV4-3 | CASSQEGGGGAFNEQFF
TRBV9 | CASSVGVRGANVLTF
TRBV7-2 | CASSLAPGENTEAFF
TRBV6-2/TRBV6-3 | CASSDRYEQYF
TRBV7-9 | CASSLGATGEKLFF
TRBV6-2/TRBV6-3 | CASATPLEETQYF
TRBV5-5 | CASSRGLASGGNEQFF
TRBV7-9 | CASSLQSDTQYF
TRBV4-3 | CASSQDGGQSSPLHF
TRBV7-2 | CASSVGGGLNEQFF
TRBV7-2 | CASSSGGDAYEQYF
TRBV6-1 | CASSGSYGARNQPQHF
TRBV6-2/TRBV6-3 | CASSRGQRELFF
TRBV24-1 | CATSDRDSLYGYTF
TRBV28 | CASSLPSGYNEQFF
TRBV5-1 | CASSLVPTDTQYF
TRBV3-1 | CASSRGTVRYGYTF
TRBV6-5 | CASSYGGLKMSEAFF
TRBV6-5 | CASSDGPPGRSQFF
TRBV12-3/TRBV12-4 | CASRWAGGNDEQYF
TRBV5-1 | CASSLTGEGTQYF
TRBV11-2 | CASSLVRAGPSVEQFF
TRBV6-2/TRBV6-3 | CASTDPGLAGEEQFF
TRBV20-1 | CSARDRRGNTEAFF
TRBV4-3 | CASSQDAAGVEKLFF
TRBV11-2 | CASSGGGGDTQYF
TRBV7-2 | CASSLATARTVYNEQFF
TRBV20-1 | CSARAGNGETQYF
TRBV20-1 | CSATPWGAASYNEQFF
TRBV4-2 | CASSQDSAGGPGTQYF
TRBV30 | CAWSAKTGFHPDEQYF
TRBV20-1 | CSARRGGPSIYNEQFF
TRBV7-9 | CASTAVDSLYGYTF